These 21 T cell receptor beta chains originate from one sample sequenced in a study of shared clonotypes between healthy human individuals. The repertoire was sequenced with immunoSEQ multiplex PCR; TCRdb's copy has only in-frame clones and lacks some. The table includes 1.6 million or so clones, approximately 98.5% detected once. The specimen sequenced was naive CD4+ T cells sorted from blood. The subset: CD45RA+ positively selected. The receptors shown here come from a man under 40 in good health.

The rearrangement uses TRBV18 and TRBJ2-2; 7 bases are a match to TRBD1. The CDR3 has 16 amino acids. The germline CDR1 and CDR2 sequences are KGHSH and LQKENI. V shed 0 bases and J 3 bases; nucleotides not matched to a gene: 4. The CDR3 DNA is TGTGCCAGCTCACCACCGGGACAGAGTTACACCGGGGAGCTGTTTTTT. Protein: CASSPPGQSYTGELFF.

The chain joins TRBV7-9 to TRBJ2-1, with D perhaps matching TRBD1 (6 bases). CDR1 SEHNR and CDR2 FQNEAQ come from the germline V gene (reference sequence). There are 14 residues in the CDR3. Trimming shortened V by 5 bases and J by 7 bases, and 15 bases separated the two germline ends. This CDR3 is CASSAGAKVNEQFF. The CDR3 DNA sequence: TGTGCCAGCAGCGCAGGGGCGAAGGTAAATGAGCAGTTCTTC.

The gene calls are TRBV27 and TRBJ2-1; 13 nucleotides match TRBD2. The CDR3 is 16 amino acids. V gave up 1 base and J gave up 6 bases; unmatched junction bases: 3. Germline CDR1 MNHEY, CDR2 SMNVEV (reference sequence). The CDR3, as DNA: TGTGCCAGCAGTTTATACGGGACTAGCGGGACCAATGAGCAGTTCTTC. Protein: CASSLYGTSGTNEQFF.

The chain has TRBV28 and TRBJ1-2, with 9 bases aligning to TRBD1. Per the germline V gene, CDR1 is MDHEN and CDR2 is SYDVKM. The CDR3 totals 17 residues. After removal of 0 bases from V and 3 bases from J, the junction contained 8 bases not matched to a gene. CDR3 amino acids: CASSLWSDRQGDYGYTF. DNA of the CDR3: TGTGCCAGCAGTTTATGGTCAGACAGACAGGGGGACTATGGCTACACCTTC.

The chain links TRBV7-9 to TRBJ2-3; no clear D. V dropped 5 bases and J dropped 5 bases, with 8 bases sitting between them. The CDR3 consists of 12 residues. The germline V gene has CDR1 SEHNR and CDR2 FQNEAQ (reference sequence). The DNA of the CDR3 is TGTGCCAGCAGCCCTCAGATAGATACGCAGTATTTT. This gives the protein CASSPQIDTQYF.

The chain couples TRBV18 to TRBJ1-1, with no clear D. CDR1 and CDR2 (germline): KGHSH, LQKENI. The CDR3 extends over 17 amino acids. With 2 bases removed from V and 4 bases from J, the gap between germline ends came to 20 bases. The CDR3 sequence: CASSPTGSHLPRTEAFF. As DNA, the CDR3 is TGTGCCAGCTCACCAACGGGGTCACATCTTCCCCGCACTGAAGCTTTCTTT.

The genes are TRBV25-1 and TRBJ2-4, with D possibly being TRBD1 (6 bases). The CDR3 contains 16 residues. Germline CDR1 reads MGHDK; CDR2 reads SYGVNS. Trimming pared 4 bases from V and 5 bases from J, leaving 18 bases between. The CDR3 loop is CASSATGIGAENIQYF. The CDR3 DNA reads as TGTGCCAGCAGTGCAACAGGGATTGGGGCGGAAAACATTCAGTACTTC.

The chain uses TRBV27 and TRBJ2-3, with D possibly being TRBD2 (6 bases). The CDR3 runs to 12 residues. Trimming removed 5 bases at V and 7 bases at J, with 10 bases between. Looked up from germline, CDR1 is MNHEY and CDR2 is SMNVEV (reference sequence). The CDR3 spells CASSQTSHTQYF. The CDR3, as DNA: TGTGCCAGCAGTCAGACTAGTCATACGCAGTATTTT.

V gene TRBV4-2 combines with J gene TRBJ2-3; 9 nucleotides align to TRBD1. Germline V gene data show CDR1 as LGHNA and CDR2 as YNFKEQ. V trimming: 4 bases; J trimming: 3 bases; junction bases outside the gene matches: 5. This CDR3 has 15 amino acids. The CDR3: CASSRTGTGTDTQYF. In DNA form, the CDR3 reads TGTGCCAGCAGCCGGACCGGGACAGGGACAGATACGCAGTATTTT.

J is TRBJ2-5 and V is TRBV5-1, with D possibly matching TRBD1 (5 bases). The germline V and J ends were trimmed by 4 bases and 4 bases, with 17 bases remaining between them. CDR3 length equals 15 residues. Germline V CDR1 and CDR2: SGHRS, YFSETQ. CDR3 sequence: CASSQGYGKRETQYF. The CDR3 DNA reads TGCGCCAGCAGCCAGGGTTATGGGAAGCGAGAGACCCAGTACTTC.

The chain links TRBV10-3 to TRBJ2-2, with 7 bases aligning to TRBD2. The CDR3 is made up of 13 amino acids. Per the germline V gene, CDR1 is ENHRY and CDR2 is SYGVKD. V lost 6 bases, J lost 8 bases, and 6 bases stayed unmatched. The CDR3 is CAISSAGEGELFF. CDR3 in DNA: TGTGCCATCAGCTCGGCGGGAGAGGGGGAGCTGTTTTTT.

The chain has TRBV10-1 and TRBJ2-3, with no clear D. In germline, CDR1 is WNHNN, CDR2 SYGVQD (reference sequence). V shed 3 bases and J shed 7 bases, with 8 bases lying between them. The CDR3 covers 12 residues. The CDR3 sequence is CASSDRENTQYF. The CDR3 DNA reads as TGCGCCAGCAGTGATCGAGAGAATACGCAGTATTTT.

The chain joins TRBV15 to TRBJ2-2, with D uncertain. V was trimmed by 3 bases and J by 4 bases, leaving 6 bases between them. Germline values: CDR1 LNHNV, CDR2 YYDKDF (reference sequence). There are 13 residues in the CDR3. In DNA form, the CDR3 reads TGTGCCACCAGCAGGCTATCCACCGGGGAGCTGTTTTTT. It yields the protein CATSRLSTGELFF.

The J gene is TRBJ2-7, the V gene TRBV28; TRBD1 agrees at 7 bases. The CDR3 has 15 amino acids. Germline loops: CDR1 MDHEN, CDR2 SYDVKM. With V trimmed by 6 bases and J by 2 bases, 10 bases remained unmatched. The CDR3: CASRGTDPRTYEQYF. The CDR3 nucleotides read TGTGCCAGCAGAGGGACAGACCCTAGAACCTACGAGCAGTACTTC.

This clone has just one count. This sequence joins TRBV9 and TRBJ2-7; the D gene is possibly TRBD1 (6 bases). The germline CDR1 and CDR2 sequences are SGDLS and YYNGEE. The CDR3 contains 13 residues. Trimming took off 2 bases at V and 6 bases at J, with 12 bases between the two ends. The CDR3 coding sequence is TGTGCCAGCAGCGTCACAGGGTCGAGCGAGCAGTACTTC. This encodes CASSVTGSSEQYF. Supplemented by reference TRBV9 and TRBJ2-7, the full variable domain reads DSGVTQTPKHLITATGQRVTLRCSPRSGDLSVYWYQQSLDQGLQFLIQYYNGEERAKGNILERFSAQQFPDLHSELNLSSLELGDSALYFCASSVTGSSEQYFGPGTRLTVT.

A word on this clone: The sample carries other DNA sequences with the same CDR3. The chain links TRBV7-2 to TRBJ2-3, with D possibly matching TRBD2 (5 bases). This CDR3 comprises 12 residues. Trimming shortened V by 3 bases and J by 6 bases, and 7 bases separated the two germline ends. Germline V lookup: CDR1 SGHTA, CDR2 FQGNSA. CDR3 residues: CASSFLADTQYF. The DNA of the CDR3 is TGTGCCAGCAGCTTCTTAGCGGATACGCAGTATTTT.

The chain carries TRBV6-1 and TRBJ1-2; D is possibly TRBD1 (5 bases). This CDR3 spans 13 amino acids. Germline values: CDR1 MNHNS, CDR2 SASEGT. The ends were cut back, 6 bases at V and 3 bases at J, with 11 bases in the middle. CDR3 loop: CASSGGAHYGYTF. For the CDR3, the DNA is TGTGCCAGCAGCGGAGGGGCGCACTATGGCTACACCTTC.

In its sample, this clone was seen once. The chain recombines TRBV30 with TRBJ2-7; TRBD2 matches at 10 bases. Trimming removed 3 bases from V and 4 bases from J; junction bases left unmatched: 9. The CDR3 consists of 15 residues. CDR1 and CDR2 (germline): GTSNPN, SVGIG (reference sequence). The CDR3 DNA reads as TGTGCCTGGAGGGAAGGGCCTAGCGGGAGTTACGAGCAGTACTTC. Protein product: CAWREGPSGSYEQYF.

The chain links TRBV28 to TRBJ2-3; TRBD2 matches 13 bases. The germline gives CDR1 MDHEN, CDR2 SYDVKM. This CDR3 spans 19 amino acids. J lost 2 bases, V lost 7 bases, and 15 bases had no gene match. CDR3 DNA: TGTGCCAGCACCATGGACAGGGGGACTAGCGGGGACCTCACAGATACGCAGTATTTT. As protein: CASTMDRGTSGDLTDTQYF.

The chain joins TRBV6-5 to TRBJ1-4; maybe TRBD1 (6 bases). Trimming cost V 4 bases and J 2 bases, with 14 bases left between them. CDR3 size: 16 residues. Germline lookup yields CDR1 MNHEY and CDR2 SVGAGI. The chain's CDR3 is CASSSRGSVTNEKLFF. The CDR3 nucleotides read TGTGCCAGCAGTTCCAGGGGTTCGGTTACTAATGAAAAACTGTTTTTT.

This clone was recorded only once. The chain links TRBV5-1 to TRBJ1-2, with 7 positions matching TRBD1. The CDR3 has 14 residues. Trimming removed 4 bases from V and 2 bases from J; junction bases left unmatched: 5. Germline CDR1 reads SGHRS; CDR2 reads YFSETQ. The chain's CDR3 is CASSPQGGNYGYTF. CDR3 bases: TGCGCCAGCAGCCCTCAGGGGGGAAACTATGGCTACACCTTC.